The 15 T cell receptor beta chains reported below all come from one sample, sequenced in a study of T cell repertoires in cytomegalovirus infection. MiXCR, run by TCRdb on the reads, gives a single entry per CDR3 protein. The sample records some 500,000 distinct CDR3 sequences, 25% to 35% being singletons. Their recognized antigens are unknown. The material sequenced was cultured PBMCs, taken from culture after CMV antigen stimulation. Source of these receptors: a human donor in good health (CMV status not recorded). Some clones in this sample may be carry-over from other donors' samples.

There are a few counts of this clonotype. The chain combines TRBV7-9 with TRBJ2-5; 8 positions agree with TRBD2. This CDR3 contains 13 residues. J gave up 4 bases and V 6 bases, and 4 bases lay outside the gene matches. Germline V gene lookup returns CDR1 SEHNR and CDR2 FQNEAQ (reference sequence). CDR3 DNA: TGTGCCAGCAGATCGGCGGGGGGAGAGACCCAGTACTTC. Protein: CASRSAGGETQYF. Based on the CDR3 plus reference TRBV7-9 and TRBJ2-5, the full variable domain is DTGVSQNPRHKITKRGQNVTFRCDPISEHNRLYWYRQTLGQGPEFLTYFQNEAQLEKSRLLSDRFSAERPKGSFSTLEIQRTEQGDSAMYLCASRSAGGETQYFGPGTRLLVL.

The V and J genes are TRBV24-1 and TRBJ2-4; TRBD1 might be the D (6 bases). The CDR3 totals 18 residues. V lost 5 bases and J 0 bases, leaving 19 bases between the germline ends. Looked up from germline, CDR1 is KGHDR and CDR2 is SFDVKD. CDR3 in amino acids: CATSAQERGGLAKNIQYF. CDR3 DNA sequence: TGTGCCACCAGTGCACAAGAAAGAGGGGGTCTAGCCAAAAACATTCAGTACTTC.

The chain couples TRBV4-3 to TRBJ2-7, with a tentative D call TRBD1 (5 bases). The CDR3 extends over 15 amino acids. V lost 0 bases, J lost 6 bases, and 15 bases lay in between. Germline CDR1 and CDR2: LGHNA and YSLEER. The CDR3 coding sequence is TGCGCCAGCAGCCAAGAGGCAGGGTATGTGGGCGAGCAGTACTTC. It yields the protein CASSQEAGYVGEQYF.

There are a few counts of this clonotype. The chain links TRBV4-3 to TRBJ2-5; 9 bases align to TRBD1. This CDR3 region has 16 residues. Germline CDR1 and CDR2: LGHNA and YSLEER. Trimming cost V 4 bases and J 5 bases; bases outside gene matches: 11. The CDR3 sequence is CASSLRPTGGEETQYF. DNA for the CDR3: TGCGCCAGCAGCCTTCGGCCGACAGGGGGGGAGGAGACCCAGTACTTC.

This clonotype was observed a few times. The V call is TRBV6-5, the J call TRBJ2-2, with 13 bases aligning to TRBD2. This CDR3 comprises 16 residues. In germline, CDR1 is MNHEY, CDR2 SVGAGI. Losses at the gene ends were 6 bases for V and 7 bases for J; bases not matched to a gene: 8. The CDR3 is CASSRTSGRDSGELFF. As DNA, the CDR3 is TGTGCCAGCAGCCGCACTAGCGGGAGGGACAGCGGGGAGCTGTTTTTT.

This clonotype was seen at least ten times. The chain joins TRBV7-2 to TRBJ2-4, with D unclear. The CDR3 spans 16 residues. V was trimmed by 5 bases and J by 2 bases, leaving 16 bases between them. Germline V lookup: CDR1 SGHTA, CDR2 FQGNSA. CDR3 sequence reads: CASSPAPQLTKNIQYF. The CDR3 DNA is TGTGCCAGCAGCCCCGCCCCGCAACTAACCAAAAACATTCAGTACTTC.

The sample holds a few counts of this clonotype. The chain couples TRBV7-2 to TRBJ2-5; D ambiguous. The CDR3 totals 14 residues. The V end was cut by 1 base, the J end by 3 bases, with 9 bases between. The germline gives CDR1 SGHTA, CDR2 FQGNSA. The CDR3 region has the DNA TGTGCCAGCAGCTTAGGGGGTGATAAAGAGACCCAGTACTTC. This gives the protein CASSLGGDKETQYF. The full variable domain, its missing parts supplied by reference TRBV7-2 and TRBJ2-5, is GAGVSQSPSNKVTEKGKDVELRCDPISGHTALYWYRQSLGQGLEFLIYFQGNSAPDKSGLPSDRFSAERTGGSVSTLTIQRTQQEDSAVYLCASSLGGDKETQYFGPGTRLLVL.

In this sample, this clonotype turned up many times. The chain carries TRBV7-2 and TRBJ1-3; D is possibly TRBD1 (6 bases). The germline V gene encodes CDR1 SGHTA and CDR2 FQGNSA. The CDR3 runs 16 residues. V shed 1 base and J shed 0 bases, with 10 bases lying between them. The CDR3 spells CASSLDGGSSGNTIYF. The CDR3, as DNA: TGTGCCAGCAGCTTAGATGGGGGCAGCTCTGGAAACACCATATATTTT.

This clonotype has a handful of counts. The CDR3, as DNA: TGTGCCAGCAGCCCAAGCGGCCCCGGGACAGATACGCAGTATTTT. Amino acids: CASSPSGPGTDTQYF. The V gene is TRBV7-8, the J gene TRBJ2-3, with D perhaps TRBD2 (5 bases). The CDR3 runs 15 residues. The germline V gene has CDR1 SGHVS and CDR2 FQNEAQ. Trimming took off 5 bases at V and 3 bases at J, with 15 bases between the two ends.

The chain links TRBV6-2 or TRBV6-3 to TRBJ2-7; D not certain. The germline V and J ends were trimmed by 6 bases and 4 bases, with 10 bases remaining between them. CDR1 MNHEY and CDR2 SVGEGT come from the germline V gene. The CDR3 contains 12 residues. CDR3 coding DNA: TGTGCCAGCAGGGCCCTCAGTTACGAGCAGTACTTC. Translation: CASRALSYEQYF.

This clonotype was found many times. The genes are TRBV19 and TRBJ1-4; the D is unclear. CDR3 length equals 17 residues. The V and J ends lost 5 bases and 0 bases respectively, with 16 bases between them. Germline CDR1 reads LNHDA; CDR2 reads SQIVND (reference sequence). The CDR3 DNA reads as TGTGCCAGTAGTCCCCGCTGGGTACTTGCAACTAATGAAAAACTGTTTTTT. This translates into CASSPRWVLATNEKLFF.

The V and J genes are TRBV4-3 and TRBJ2-2; D might be TRBD2 (6 bases). Germline CDR1 reads LGHNA; CDR2 reads YSLEER. This CDR3 region has 14 residues. Trimming shortened V by 10 bases and J by 7 bases, and 19 bases separated the two germline ends. The CDR3 spells CATPREGEDGELFF. In DNA, the CDR3 is TGCGCCACCCCGCGGGAAGGGGAGGACGGGGAGCTGTTTTTT.

This clonotype was found a few times. This chain connects TRBV6-1 to TRBJ2-2; no reliable D call. Trimming took off 2 bases at V and 10 bases at J, with 14 bases between the two ends. CDR3 length equals 14 residues. In germline, CDR1 is MNHNS, CDR2 SASEGT. The CDR3 protein is CASSETYLSSELFF. CDR3 nucleotide sequence: TGTGCCAGCAGTGAAACGTATCTTTCGTCGGAGCTGTTTTTT.

The rearrangement joins TRBV9 to TRBJ2-5, with 7 bases fitting TRBD1. J lost 2 bases, V lost 3 bases, and 4 bases had no gene match. The germline V gene has CDR1 SGDLS and CDR2 YYNGEE. The CDR3 is 14 residues long. Here the CDR3 reads CASSEWGQQETQYF. CDR3 nucleotides: TGTGCCAGCAGCGAATGGGGACAGCAAGAGACCCAGTACTTC.

This clonotype turned up a few times. V and J are TRBV27 and TRBJ2-1; 11 nucleotides agree with TRBD2. CDR3 length: 17 residues. J was trimmed by 1 base and V by 6 bases; bases with no gene match: 8. Germline assignment: CDR1 MNHEY and CDR2 SMNVEV (reference sequence). For the CDR3, the DNA is TGTGCCAGCAGCTACGCTACTAGCGGGAGATCCTACAATGAGCAGTTCTTC. Its protein is CASSYATSGRSYNEQFF.